Reported below is one TCR beta chain. Its antigen is undetermined. A CD45RA+ naive subset and a CD45RA-negative memory subset were split from CD4+ cells. The data originate from a study of shared clonotypes between healthy human individuals. In the study overall: Researchers assigned three CD4 naive, three CD4 memory, two CD8 naive and one CD8 memory plate to each donor.

Findings and caveats of the study: Rarefaction exposed incomplete sorted-subset sequencing despite large depth. Memory subsets generally showed lower estimated richness than naive subsets.

Only in-frame clones appear in the TCRdb table, and some are missing; sequencing was by immunoSEQ multiplex PCR. The sample lists 2 million to 2.5 million clones; more than 90% were seen once. The sample taken for sequencing was naive CD4+ T cells sorted from blood. Subset meaning: CD45RA+ positively selected. This receptor was obtained from a man between 18 and 29 years old in good health.

The CDR3 DNA reads as TGTGCCAGCAGTTGCGGCCACGAGCAGTACTTC. Protein: CASSCGHEQYF. The genes are TRBV27 and TRBJ2-7, with D unresolved. Germline loops: CDR1 MNHEY, CDR2 SMNVEV (reference sequence). The CDR3 contains 11 residues. V lost 4 bases and J lost 5, with 6 bases in between.